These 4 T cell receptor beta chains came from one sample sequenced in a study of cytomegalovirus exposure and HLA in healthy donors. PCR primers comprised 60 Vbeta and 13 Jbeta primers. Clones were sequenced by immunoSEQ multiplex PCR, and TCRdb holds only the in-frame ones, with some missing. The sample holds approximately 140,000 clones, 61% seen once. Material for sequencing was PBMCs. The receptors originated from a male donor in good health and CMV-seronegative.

In nucleotides, the CDR3 is TGTGCCAGTAGTGAGGACAGGGATACTGAAGCTTTCTTT. Translated: CASSEDRDTEAFF. V gene TRBV19 combines with J gene TRBJ1-1; 8 bases are shared with TRBD1. This CDR3 region has 13 residues. CDR1 is LNHDA, CDR2 SQIVND, per germline (reference sequence). Trimming took 5 bases from V and 5 from J; bases not matched to a gene: 4.

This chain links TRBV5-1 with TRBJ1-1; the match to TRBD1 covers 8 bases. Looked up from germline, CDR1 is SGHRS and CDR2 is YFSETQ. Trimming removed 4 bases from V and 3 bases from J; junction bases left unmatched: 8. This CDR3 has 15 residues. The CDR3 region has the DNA TGCGCCAGCAGCCCTGGACAGGGAGCGTACACTGAAGCTTTCTTT. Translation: CASSPGQGAYTEAFF.

The CDR3 DNA follows: TGTGCCAGCAGTTACCATATAGCGGCCAACACAGATACGCAGTATTTT. Its protein is CASSYHIAANTDTQYF. This chain connects TRBV6-5 to TRBJ2-3; D may be TRBD2 (6 bases). Germline V CDR1 and CDR2: MNHEY, SVGAGI. Trimming stripped 2 bases from V and 2 bases from J, with 14 bases between. The CDR3 covers 16 residues.

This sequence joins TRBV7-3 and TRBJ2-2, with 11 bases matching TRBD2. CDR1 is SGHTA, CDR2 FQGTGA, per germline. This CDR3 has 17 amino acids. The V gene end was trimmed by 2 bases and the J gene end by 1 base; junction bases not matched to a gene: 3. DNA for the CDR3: TGTGCCAGCAGCTTAGTAGCGGGGGGGCGGAACACCGGGGAGCTGTTTTTT. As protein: CASSLVAGGRNTGELFF.